The rows below give T cell receptor beta chains drawn from one sample of a study of T cell repertoires in aging, cancer and after chemotherapy. TCRdb reanalysed the multiplex PCR reads using MiXCR and keeps one entry per CDR3 protein. The sample lists 2,000 to 2,500 distinct CDR3 sequences; around 24% were seen once. The source material was blood. The source is a human donor with a solid tumor. Each CDR3 is given with its conserved first and last residue. The order of the fields is clone size, V gene, J gene, D gene, CDR3 DNA, CDR3 protein. The D gene is left open where the match is weak. For some rows the clone size is stated as once, few or many, or as a class when expanded; others skip it.

size: .; V: TRBV4-3; J: TRBJ1-6; D: .; DNA: TGCGCCAGCAGCCAAGAAGCTAAGGGTTCACCCCTCCACTTT; CDR3: CASSQEAKGSPLHF
size: few; V: TRBV5-5; J: TRBJ2-1; D: TRBD2; DNA: TGTGCCAGCAGCTTGACGTACGGACGGGGGGGCAGTAATGAGCAGTTCTTC; CDR3: CASSLTYGRGGSNEQFF
size: .; V: TRBV7-2; J: TRBJ1-6; D: .; DNA: TGTGCCAGCAGCTTGGGCCCGTCAGGCAGGGGTAGGACACCCCTCCACTTT; CDR3: CASSLGPSGRGRTPLHF
size: few; V: TRBV5-1; J: TRBJ2-5; D: .; DNA: TGCGCCAGCAGCTTAGGGACGGTTCAAGAGACCCAGTACTTC; CDR3: CASSLGTVQETQYF
size: .; V: TRBV11-2; J: TRBJ1-1; D: TRBD1; DNA: TGTGCCAGCAGCTTAGTCGGGACAGGGTTGGGGACTGAAGCTTTCTTT; CDR3: CASSLVGTGLGTEAFF
size: .; V: TRBV20-1; J: TRBJ2-2; D: .; DNA: TGCAGTGCTAGTGACAGCCTGAAGGTCGACACCGGGGAGCTGTTTTTT; CDR3: CSASDSLKVDTGELFF
size: .; V: TRBV2; J: TRBJ1-1; D: TRBD1; DNA: TGTGCCAGCATTCAACAGGGGGCTACTGAAGCTTTCTTT; CDR3: CASIQQGATEAFF
size: few; V: TRBV19; J: TRBJ1-1; D: TRBD1; DNA: TGTGCCAGTATTGAGCAGGGGGCGGGCGTGCGGAGCACTGAAGCTTTCTTT; CDR3: CASIEQGAGVRSTEAFF
size: .; V: TRBV6-2/TRBV6-3; J: TRBJ2-2; D: .; DNA: TGTGCCAGCAGAATCCTACAGGGAGGCACCGGGGAGCTGTTTTTT; CDR3: CASRILQGGTGELFF
size: .; V: TRBV6-2/TRBV6-3; J: TRBJ2-3; D: .; DNA: TGTGCCAGCCAAGACTCTAACACAGATACGCAGTATTTT; CDR3: CASQDSNTDTQYF
size: .; V: TRBV6-2/TRBV6-3; J: TRBJ1-2; D: TRBD1; DNA: TGTGCCAGCAAAAAACAGGGGGCCAACTATGGCTACACCTTC; CDR3: CASKKQGANYGYTF
size: .; V: TRBV6-5; J: TRBJ1-1; D: .; DNA: TGTGCCAGCAGTTACAGCGCGGGACGTGGTCCTAAAGCTTTCTTT; CDR3: CASSYSAGRGPKAFF
size: few; V: TRBV11-1; J: TRBJ2-2; D: TRBD2; DNA: TGTGCCAGCAGCTCCCTGAGCGGGGGAGAGCTGTTTTTT; CDR3: CASSSLSGGELFF
size: .; V: TRBV10-1; J: TRBJ2-1; D: .; DNA: TGCGCCAGCAGTGAGGGCACGGGGGTCGGATACAATGAGCAGTTCTTC; CDR3: CASSEGTGVGYNEQFF
size: medium-sized; V: TRBV20-1; J: TRBJ1-2; D: .; DNA: TGCAGTGCTAGAGATACGGGACAAAACTATGGCTACACCTTC; CDR3: CSARDTGQNYGYTF
size: large; V: TRBV29-1; J: TRBJ2-6; D: .; DNA: TGCAGCGTTGAAGGGCGGGTCGCAGCCAGCTCTGGGGCCAACGTCCTGACTTTC; CDR3: CSVEGRVAASSGANVLTF
size: medium-sized; V: TRBV19; J: TRBJ2-1; D: TRBD1; DNA: TGTGCCAGTAACCCAACAGGACAGGGGTGGAATGAGCAGTTCTTC; CDR3: CASNPTGQGWNEQFF
size: .; V: TRBV6-6; J: TRBJ1-2; D: .; DNA: TGTGCCAGCACGGAGGGATATGTTTACACCTTC; CDR3: CASTEGYVYTF
size: .; V: TRBV10-3; J: TRBJ2-1; D: TRBD2; DNA: TGTGCCATCAGGACCGGGACTACAGATTACAATGAGCAGTTCTTC; CDR3: CAIRTGTTDYNEQFF
size: few; V: TRBV19; J: TRBJ2-3; D: .; DNA: TGTGCCAGTAGTCTGGGCATTTCCACAGATACGCAGTATTTT; CDR3: CASSLGISTDTQYF
size: .; V: TRBV5-5; J: TRBJ2-2; D: TRBD2; DNA: TGTGCCAGCAGTTTATGGACTAGCGGGAGAACGGGGGAGCTGTTTTTT; CDR3: CASSLWTSGRTGELFF
size: once; V: TRBV6-5; J: TRBJ2-3; D: TRBD2; DNA: TGTGCCAGCAGTCGTAGCGGGGGGGCAGATACGCAGTATTTT; CDR3: CASSRSGGADTQYF
size: few; V: TRBV30; J: TRBJ2-2; D: .; DNA: TGTGCCTGCCTAATCTCAGGTTCTACCACCGGGGAGCTGTTTTTT; CDR3: CACLISGSTTGELFF
size: medium-sized; V: TRBV30; J: TRBJ2-7; D: .; DNA: TGTGCCTGGCCGGCAGGGTCGAGGACTACCCGTGCGTGGCAGTACTTC; CDR3: CAWPAGSRTTRAWQYF
size: .; V: TRBV5-6; J: TRBJ1-1; D: TRBD1; DNA: TGTGCCAGCAGCTTCGGAGGGGGCTACACTGAAGCTTTCTTT; CDR3: CASSFGGGYTEAFF
size: few; V: TRBV12-3/TRBV12-4; J: TRBJ1-1; D: TRBD1; DNA: TGTGCCAGCACGAGGACAGGGCTTAAGGCTGAAGCTTTCTTT; CDR3: CASTRTGLKAEAFF
size: .; V: TRBV6-5; J: TRBJ2-1; D: TRBD2; DNA: TGCGCCAGCAGTGGACTAGCGTGGGCCTATGAGCAGTTCTTC; CDR3: CASSGLAWAYEQFF
size: .; V: TRBV6-5; J: TRBJ2-7; D: TRBD2; DNA: TGTGCCAGCAGTTTTCGGGGGCGGGGGGGCTGGGAGCCCTACGAGCAGTACTTC; CDR3: CASSFRGRGGWEPYEQYF